This T cell receptor (beta chain) was retrieved from a study of blood T cells in healthy people across ages. Points from the study as a whole: Unsorted PBMCs prevented conclusive naive versus antigen-experienced comparison.

Concerning this clonotype: Antigen: not known.

Then a second PCR, running about 6 to 11 cycles, was carried out with a sample-barcoded 5' primer and a J-beta primer mix. MiXCR, run by TCRdb on the 5' RACE reads, gives a single entry per CDR3 protein. The sample yields around 1,700,000 distinct CDR3 sequences, 28% seen once. The CDR3 contains 14 residues. Germline V CDR1 and CDR2: SGHKS, YYEKEE (reference sequence). The V end was cut by 7 bases, the J end by 4 bases, with 16 bases between. The chain combines TRBV5-5 with TRBJ2-3; D unclear. Sequencing was carried out using blood. The receptor's source is a woman aged 30 to 39 in good health. This CDR3 is CASHPSHRADTQYF. The DNA of the CDR3 is TGTGCCAGCCATCCCTCACATAGGGCAGATACGCAGTATTTT. Variable domain in full (rest from reference TRBV5-5 and TRBJ2-3): DAGVTQSPTHLIKTRGQQVTLRCSPISGHKSVSWYQQVLGQGPQFIFQYYEKEERGRGNFPDRFSARQFPNYSSELNVNALLLGDSALYLCASHPSHRADTQYFGPGTRLTVL.